The source of this TCR beta chain is a study of blood T cell repertoires in COVID-19. About the research overall: COVID-19 samples collected from the United States, Italy and Spain covered acute and convalescent phases.

This clone was seen a few times. Germline V gene lookup returns CDR1 SNHLY and CDR2 FYNNEI. This CDR3 is built from 13 residues. Trimming removed 8 bases at V and 8 bases at J, with 18 bases between. As processed by the authors: Researchers report that nucleated cell counts were estimated from reference gene primer amplification. Sequencing used immunoSEQ multiplex PCR; TCRdb keeps in-frame clones, though not all of them. The DNA gave D and trimming, while V, J and clone size come from that table. The sample comprises fewer than 70,000 clones, about 86% of which are singletons, and about 1.5% rests with the top ten.

The clonotype comes from a woman aged 55-69 years with acute or convalescent COVID-19. Sample: peripheral blood. V and J are TRBV2 and TRBJ1-2; D is unresolved. CDR3 sequence reads: CASGASAGGGYTF. Here the CDR3 DNA reads TGTGCCAGCGGTGCCTCGGCGGGAGGGGGCTACACCTTC.